This T cell receptor beta chain was identified during a study of T cell changes during pregnancy in multiple sclerosis. Measured with immunoSEQ multiplex PCR; TCRdb has only the in-frame clones, and not every one. The profile covers approximately 79,000 clones, with about 92% appearing a single time and around 0.2% taken by the ten largest. This CDR3 region has 14 residues. The trim removed 3 bases at V and 6 bases at J, leaving 5 bases unmatched. Germline assignment: CDR1 SEHNR and CDR2 FQNEAQ (reference sequence). The clonotype was recovered from a female donor with multiple sclerosis, enrolled in a pregnancy study. The material was CD4+ T cells from peripheral blood mononuclear cells, obtained before pregnancy. The chain has TRBV7-9 and TRBJ2-7; TRBD2 aligns across 10 bases. CDR3 in amino acids: CASSFLAGEREQYF. In nucleotides, the CDR3 is TGTGCCAGCAGCTTTCTAGCGGGAGAACGCGAGCAGTACTTC.